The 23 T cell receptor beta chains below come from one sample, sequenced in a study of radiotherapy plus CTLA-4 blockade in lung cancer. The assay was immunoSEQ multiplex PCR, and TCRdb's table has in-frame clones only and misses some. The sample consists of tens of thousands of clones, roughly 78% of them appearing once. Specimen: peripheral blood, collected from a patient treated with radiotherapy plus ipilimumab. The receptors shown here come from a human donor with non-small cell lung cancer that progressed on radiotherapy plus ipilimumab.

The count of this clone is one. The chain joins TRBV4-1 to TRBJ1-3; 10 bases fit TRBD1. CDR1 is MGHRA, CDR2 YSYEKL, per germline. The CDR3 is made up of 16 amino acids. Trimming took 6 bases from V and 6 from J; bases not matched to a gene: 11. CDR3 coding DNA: TGCGCCAGCAGACCGACAGGGGGCGCCGATAAAAACACCATATATTTT. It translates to CASRPTGGADKNTIYF.

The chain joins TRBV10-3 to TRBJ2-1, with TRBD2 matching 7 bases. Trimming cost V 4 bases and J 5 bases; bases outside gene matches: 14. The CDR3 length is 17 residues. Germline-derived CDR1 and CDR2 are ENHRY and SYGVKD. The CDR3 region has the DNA TGTGCCATCAGTGTCTCGGGGGGTGCTACGTCCAACAATGAGCAGTTCTTC. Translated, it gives CAISVSGGATSNNEQFF.

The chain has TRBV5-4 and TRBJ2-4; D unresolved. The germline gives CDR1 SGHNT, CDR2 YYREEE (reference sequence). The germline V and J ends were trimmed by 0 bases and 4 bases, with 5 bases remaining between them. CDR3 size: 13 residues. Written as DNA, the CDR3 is TGTGCCAGCAGCTTGGACGGGAAAAACATTCAGTACTTC. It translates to CASSLDGKNIQYF.

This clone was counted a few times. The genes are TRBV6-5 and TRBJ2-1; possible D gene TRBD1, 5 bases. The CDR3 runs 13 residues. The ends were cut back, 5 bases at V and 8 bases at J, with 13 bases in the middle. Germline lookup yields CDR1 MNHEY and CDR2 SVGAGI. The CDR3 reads CASSEAPRDEQFF. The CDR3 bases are TGTGCCAGCAGTGAAGCGCCCAGGGATGAGCAGTTCTTC.

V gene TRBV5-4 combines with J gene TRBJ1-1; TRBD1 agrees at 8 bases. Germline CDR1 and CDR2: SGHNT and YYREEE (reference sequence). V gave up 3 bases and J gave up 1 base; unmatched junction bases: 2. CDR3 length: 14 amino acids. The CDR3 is CASSWDRKNTEAFF. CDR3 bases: TGTGCCAGCAGCTGGGACAGGAAGAACACTGAAGCTTTCTTT.

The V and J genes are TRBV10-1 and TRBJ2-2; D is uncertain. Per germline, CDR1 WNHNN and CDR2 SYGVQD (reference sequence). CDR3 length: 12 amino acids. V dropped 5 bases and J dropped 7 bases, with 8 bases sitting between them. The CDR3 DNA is TGCGCCAGCAGTAACAGCTACGGGGAGCTGTTTTTT. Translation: CASSNSYGELFF.

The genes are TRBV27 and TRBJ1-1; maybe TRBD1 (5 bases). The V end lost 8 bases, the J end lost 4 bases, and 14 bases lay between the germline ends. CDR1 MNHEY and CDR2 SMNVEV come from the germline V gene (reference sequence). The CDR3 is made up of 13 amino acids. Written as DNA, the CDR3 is TGTGCCAGCTCGGTGGGGGGAGGCACTGAAGCTTTCTTT. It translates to CASSVGGGTEAFF.

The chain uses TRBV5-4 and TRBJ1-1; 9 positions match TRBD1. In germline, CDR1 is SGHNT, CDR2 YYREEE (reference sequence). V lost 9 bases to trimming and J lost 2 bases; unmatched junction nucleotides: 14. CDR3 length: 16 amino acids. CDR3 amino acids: CATTTGGALFNTEAFF. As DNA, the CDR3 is TGTGCCACTACCACAGGGGGCGCGTTATTTAACACTGAAGCTTTCTTT.

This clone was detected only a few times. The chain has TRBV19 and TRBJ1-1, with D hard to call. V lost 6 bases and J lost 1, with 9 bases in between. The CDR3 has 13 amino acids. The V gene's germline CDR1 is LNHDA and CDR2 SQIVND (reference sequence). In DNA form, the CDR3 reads TGTGCCAGTAGACCCCCCGGGAACACTGAAGCTTTCTTT. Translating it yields CASRPPGNTEAFF.

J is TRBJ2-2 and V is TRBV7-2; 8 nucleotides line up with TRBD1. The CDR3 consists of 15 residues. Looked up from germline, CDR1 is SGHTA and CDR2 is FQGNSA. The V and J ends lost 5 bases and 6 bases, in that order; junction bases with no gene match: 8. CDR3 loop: CASSQGAAGAGELFF. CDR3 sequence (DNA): TGTGCCAGCAGCCAGGGGGCTGCCGGGGCCGGGGAGCTGTTTTTT.

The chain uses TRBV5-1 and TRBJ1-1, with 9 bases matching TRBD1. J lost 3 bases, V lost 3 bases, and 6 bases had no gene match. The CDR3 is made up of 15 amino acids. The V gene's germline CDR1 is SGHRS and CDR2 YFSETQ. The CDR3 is CASSWGQGRDTEAFF. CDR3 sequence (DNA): TGCGCCAGCAGCTGGGGACAGGGAAGAGACACTGAAGCTTTCTTT. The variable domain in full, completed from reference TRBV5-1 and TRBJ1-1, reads KAGVTQTPRYLIKTRGQQVTLSCSPISGHRSVSWYQQTPGQGLQFLFEYFSETQRNKGNFPGRFSGRQFSNSRSEMNVSTLELGDSALYLCASSWGQGRDTEAFFGQGTRLTVV.

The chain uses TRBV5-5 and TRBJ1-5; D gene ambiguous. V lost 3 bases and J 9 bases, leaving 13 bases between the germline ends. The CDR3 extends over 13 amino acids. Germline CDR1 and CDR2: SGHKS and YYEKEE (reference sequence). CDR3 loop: CASSWTAELPQHF. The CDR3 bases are TGTGCCAGCAGCTGGACCGCGGAGCTGCCCCAGCATTTT.

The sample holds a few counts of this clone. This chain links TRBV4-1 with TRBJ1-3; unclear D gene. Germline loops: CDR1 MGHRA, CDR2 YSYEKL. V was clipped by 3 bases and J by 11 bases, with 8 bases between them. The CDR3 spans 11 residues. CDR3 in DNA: TGCGCCAGCAGCCAGGGGTTCGCCATATATTTT. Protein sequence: CASSQGFAIYF.

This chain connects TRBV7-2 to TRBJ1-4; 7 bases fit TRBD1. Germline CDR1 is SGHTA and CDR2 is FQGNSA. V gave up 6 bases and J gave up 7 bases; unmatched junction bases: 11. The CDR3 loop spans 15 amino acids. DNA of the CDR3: TGTGCCAGCAGAAAATCAGGGGGGTTGAGTGAAAAACTGTTTTTT. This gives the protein CASRKSGGLSEKLFF. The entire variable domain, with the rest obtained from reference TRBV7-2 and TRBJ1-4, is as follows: GAGVSQSPSNKVTEKGKDVELRCDPISGHTALYWYRQSLGQGLEFLIYFQGNSAPDKSGLPSDRFSAERTGGSVSTLTIQRTQQEDSAVYLCASRKSGGLSEKLFFGSGTQLSVL.

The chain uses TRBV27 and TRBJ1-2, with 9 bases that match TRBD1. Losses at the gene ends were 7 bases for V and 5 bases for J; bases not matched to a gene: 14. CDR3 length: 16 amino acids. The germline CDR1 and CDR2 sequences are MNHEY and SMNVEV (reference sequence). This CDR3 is CASIPRFDRGGYGYTF. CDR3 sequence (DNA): TGTGCCAGCATTCCACGTTTCGACAGGGGGGGATATGGCTACACCTTC.

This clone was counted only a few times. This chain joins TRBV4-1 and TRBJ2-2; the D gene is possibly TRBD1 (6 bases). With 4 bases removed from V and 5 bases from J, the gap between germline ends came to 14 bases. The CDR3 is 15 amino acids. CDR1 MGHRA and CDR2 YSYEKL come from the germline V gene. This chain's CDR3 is CASSPMGARTGELFF. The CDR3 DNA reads TGCGCCAGCAGCCCCATGGGGGCAAGGACCGGGGAGCTGTTTTTT.

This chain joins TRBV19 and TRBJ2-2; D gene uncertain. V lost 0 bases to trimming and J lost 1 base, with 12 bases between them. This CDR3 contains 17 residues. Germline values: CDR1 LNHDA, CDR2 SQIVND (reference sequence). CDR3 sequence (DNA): TGTGCCAGTAGTATAGATCCTTCCCGACAGAACACCGGGGAGCTGTTTTTT. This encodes CASSIDPSRQNTGELFF.

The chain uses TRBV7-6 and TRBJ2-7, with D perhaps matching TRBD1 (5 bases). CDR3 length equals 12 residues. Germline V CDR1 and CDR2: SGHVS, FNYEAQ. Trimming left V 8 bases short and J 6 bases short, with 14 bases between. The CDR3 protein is CASAFWGGEQYF. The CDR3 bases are TGTGCCAGCGCCTTCTGGGGCGGCGAGCAGTACTTC.

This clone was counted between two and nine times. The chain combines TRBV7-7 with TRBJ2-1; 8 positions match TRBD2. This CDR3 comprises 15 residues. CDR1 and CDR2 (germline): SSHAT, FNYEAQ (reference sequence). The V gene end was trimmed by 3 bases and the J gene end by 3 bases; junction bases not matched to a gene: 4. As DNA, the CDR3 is TGTGCCAGCAGCTTCGGGCTAGCGGGCTACAATGAGCAGTTCTTC. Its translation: CASSFGLAGYNEQFF.

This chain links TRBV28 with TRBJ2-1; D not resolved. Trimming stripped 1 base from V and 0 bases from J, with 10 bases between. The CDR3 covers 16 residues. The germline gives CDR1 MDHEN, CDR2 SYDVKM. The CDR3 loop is CASSLSLASSYNEQFF. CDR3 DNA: TGTGCCAGCAGTTTATCGTTGGCGAGCTCCTACAATGAGCAGTTCTTC.

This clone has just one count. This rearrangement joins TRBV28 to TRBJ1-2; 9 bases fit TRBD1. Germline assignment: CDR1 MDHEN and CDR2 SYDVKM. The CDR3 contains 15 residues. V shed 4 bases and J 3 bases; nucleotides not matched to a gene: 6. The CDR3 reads CASSSGTGSYYGYTF. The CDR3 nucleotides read TGTGCCAGCAGTTCGGGGACAGGGAGTTACTATGGCTACACCTTC.

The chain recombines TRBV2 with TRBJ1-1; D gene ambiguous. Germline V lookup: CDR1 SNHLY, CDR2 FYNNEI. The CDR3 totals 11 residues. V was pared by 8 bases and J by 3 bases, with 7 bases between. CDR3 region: CASQDYTEAFF. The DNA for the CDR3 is TGTGCCAGCCAAGATTACACTGAAGCTTTCTTT.

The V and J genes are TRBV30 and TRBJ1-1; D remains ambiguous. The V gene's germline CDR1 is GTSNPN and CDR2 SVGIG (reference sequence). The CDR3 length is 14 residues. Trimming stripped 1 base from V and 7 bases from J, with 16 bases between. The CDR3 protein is CAWSARRREIEAFF. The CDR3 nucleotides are TGTGCCTGGAGTGCGCGACGGCGTGAAATTGAAGCTTTCTTT.